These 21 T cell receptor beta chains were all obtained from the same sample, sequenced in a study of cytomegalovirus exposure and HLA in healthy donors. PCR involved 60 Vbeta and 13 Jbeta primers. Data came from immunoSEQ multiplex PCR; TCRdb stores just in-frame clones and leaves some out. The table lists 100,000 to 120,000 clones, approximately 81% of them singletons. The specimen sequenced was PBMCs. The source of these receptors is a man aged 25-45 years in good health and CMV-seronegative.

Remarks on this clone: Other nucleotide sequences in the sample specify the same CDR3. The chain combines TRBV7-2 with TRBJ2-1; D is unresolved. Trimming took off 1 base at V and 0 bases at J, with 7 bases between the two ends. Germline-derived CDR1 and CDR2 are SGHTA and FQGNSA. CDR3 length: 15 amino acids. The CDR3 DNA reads TGTGCCAGCAGCTTAGGGCGGAACTCCTACAATGAGCAGTTCTTC. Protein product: CASSLGRNSYNEQFF. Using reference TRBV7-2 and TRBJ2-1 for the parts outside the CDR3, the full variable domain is GAGVSQSPSNKVTEKGKDVELRCDPISGHTALYWYRQSLGQGLEFLIYFQGNSAPDKSGLPSDRFSAERTGGSVSTLTIQRTQQEDSAVYLCASSLGRNSYNEQFFGPGTRLTVL.

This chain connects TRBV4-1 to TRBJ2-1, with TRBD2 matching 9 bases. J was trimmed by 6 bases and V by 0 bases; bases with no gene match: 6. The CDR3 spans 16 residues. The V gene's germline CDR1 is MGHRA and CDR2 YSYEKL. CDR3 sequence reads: CASSQDPSGASNEQFF. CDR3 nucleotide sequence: TGCGCCAGCAGCCAAGATCCTAGCGGGGCCTCCAATGAGCAGTTCTTC.

The CDR3 is CAWSITGLAVYYEQYF. As DNA, the CDR3 is TGTGCCTGGAGTATAACCGGACTAGCGGTCTACTACGAGCAGTACTTC. This chain connects TRBV30 to TRBJ2-7, with 10 bases matching TRBD2. Germline lookup yields CDR1 GTSNPN and CDR2 SVGIG (reference sequence). After removal of 2 bases from V and 3 bases from J, the junction contained 10 bases not matched to a gene. The CDR3 is made up of 16 amino acids.

The CDR3 loop is CASSSPRGSTDTQYF. In DNA, the CDR3 is TGTGCCAGCAGCTCCCCGCGAGGGAGCACAGATACGCAGTATTTT. V is TRBV11-2 and J is TRBJ2-3; D perhaps matches TRBD2 (5 bases). Trimming removed 4 bases at V and 0 bases at J, with 11 bases between. Per the germline V gene, CDR1 is SGHAT and CDR2 is FQNNGV. The CDR3 extends over 15 amino acids. Together with reference TRBV11-2 and TRBJ2-3, the CDR3 gives the full variable domain: EAGVAQSPRYKIIEKRQSVAFWCNPISGHATLYWYQQILGQGPKLLIQFQNNGVVDDSQLPKDRFSAERLKGVDSTLKIQPAKLEDSAVYLCASSSPRGSTDTQYFGPGTRLTVL.

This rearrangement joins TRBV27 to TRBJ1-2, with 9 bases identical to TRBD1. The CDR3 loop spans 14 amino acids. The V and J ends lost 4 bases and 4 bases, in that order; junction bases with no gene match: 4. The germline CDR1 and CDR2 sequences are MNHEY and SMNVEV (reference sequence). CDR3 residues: CASSWTGAPYGYTF. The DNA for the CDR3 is TGTGCCAGCAGTTGGACAGGGGCTCCCTATGGCTACACCTTC.

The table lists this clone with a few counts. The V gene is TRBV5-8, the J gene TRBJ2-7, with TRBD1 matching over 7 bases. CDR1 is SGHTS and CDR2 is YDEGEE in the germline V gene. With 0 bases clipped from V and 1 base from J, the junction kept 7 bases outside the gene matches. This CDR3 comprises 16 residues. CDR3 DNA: TGTGCCAGCAGCTTGGTTGGCCCAGGGGGTTCCTACGAGCAGTACTTC. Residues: CASSLVGPGGSYEQYF.

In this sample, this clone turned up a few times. The CDR3 region has the DNA TGTGCCAGCAGCCCATCGGGGGGTACCAAAAACATTCAGTACTTC. Protein product: CASSPSGGTKNIQYF. The chain combines TRBV11-3 with TRBJ2-4; TRBD2 matches at 7 bases. J was trimmed by 2 bases and V by 5 bases; bases with no gene match: 6. The CDR3 has 15 residues. CDR1 and CDR2 (germline): SGHNT, YENEEA. Together with reference TRBV11-3 and TRBJ2-4, the CDR3 gives the full variable domain: EAGVVQSPRYKIIEKKQPVAFWCNPISGHNTLYWYLQNLGQGPELLIRYENEEAVDDSQLPKDRFSAERLKGVDSTLKIQPAELGDSAVYLCASSPSGGTKNIQYFGAGTRLSVL.

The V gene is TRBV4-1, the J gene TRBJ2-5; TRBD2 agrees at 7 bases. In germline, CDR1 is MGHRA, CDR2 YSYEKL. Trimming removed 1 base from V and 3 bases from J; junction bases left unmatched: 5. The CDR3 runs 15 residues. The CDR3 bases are TGCGCCAGCAGCCAAGTGGGACTAAGGAAAGAGACCCAGTACTTC. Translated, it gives CASSQVGLRKETQYF.

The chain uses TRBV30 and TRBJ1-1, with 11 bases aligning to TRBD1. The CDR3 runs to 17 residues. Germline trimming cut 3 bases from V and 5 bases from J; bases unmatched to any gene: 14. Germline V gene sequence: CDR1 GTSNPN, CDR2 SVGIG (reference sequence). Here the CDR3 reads CAWSPIGQGASKTEAFF. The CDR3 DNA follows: TGTGCCTGGAGCCCAATAGGACAGGGGGCATCGAAGACTGAAGCTTTCTTT. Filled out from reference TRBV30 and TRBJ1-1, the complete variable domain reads SQTIHQWPATLVQPVGSPLSLECTVEGTSNPNLYWYRQAAGRGLQLLFYSVGIGQISSEVPQNLSASRPQDRQFILSSKKLLLSDSGFYLCAWSPIGQGASKTEAFFGQGTRLTVV.

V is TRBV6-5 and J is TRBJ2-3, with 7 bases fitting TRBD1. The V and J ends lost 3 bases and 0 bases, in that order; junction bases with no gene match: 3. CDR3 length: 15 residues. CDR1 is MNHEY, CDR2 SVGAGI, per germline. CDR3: CASSYDRVSTDTQYF. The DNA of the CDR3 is TGTGCCAGCAGTTATGACAGGGTGAGCACAGATACGCAGTATTTT.

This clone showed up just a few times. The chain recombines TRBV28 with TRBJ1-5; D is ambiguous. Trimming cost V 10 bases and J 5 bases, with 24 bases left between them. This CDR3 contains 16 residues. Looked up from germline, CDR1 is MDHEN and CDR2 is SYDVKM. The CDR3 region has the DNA TGTGCCACTTCATTGTGGCAATACAGCCGCCATCAGCCCCAGCATTTT. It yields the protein CATSLWQYSRHQPQHF.

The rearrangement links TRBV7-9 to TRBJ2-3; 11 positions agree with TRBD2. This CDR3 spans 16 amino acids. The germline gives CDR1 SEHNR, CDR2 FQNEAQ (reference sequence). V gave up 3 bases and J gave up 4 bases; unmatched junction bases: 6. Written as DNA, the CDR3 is TGTGCCAGCAGCTTCCAAATAGCGGGGGGGCCAGATACGCAGTATTTT. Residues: CASSFQIAGGPDTQYF.

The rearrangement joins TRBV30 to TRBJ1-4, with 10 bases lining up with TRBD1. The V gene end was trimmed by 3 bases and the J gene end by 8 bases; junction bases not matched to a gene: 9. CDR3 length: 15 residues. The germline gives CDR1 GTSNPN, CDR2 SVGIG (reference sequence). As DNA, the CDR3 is TGTGCCTGGAGAGGGGGACAGGGGCGAGGGGAAAAACTGTTTTTT. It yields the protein CAWRGGQGRGEKLFF.

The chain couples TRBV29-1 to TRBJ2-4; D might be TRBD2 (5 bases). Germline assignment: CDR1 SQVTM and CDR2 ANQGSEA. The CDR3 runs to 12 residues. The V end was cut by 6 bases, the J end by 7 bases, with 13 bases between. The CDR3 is CSVADLANIQYF. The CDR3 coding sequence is TGCAGCGTCGCGGACTTGGCGAACATTCAGTACTTC.

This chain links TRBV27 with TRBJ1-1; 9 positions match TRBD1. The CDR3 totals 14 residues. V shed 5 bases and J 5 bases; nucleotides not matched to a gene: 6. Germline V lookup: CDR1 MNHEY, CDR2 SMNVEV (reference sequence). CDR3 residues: CASSKQGAGTEAFF. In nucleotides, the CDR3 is TGTGCCAGCAGTAAACAGGGGGCGGGTACTGAAGCTTTCTTT.

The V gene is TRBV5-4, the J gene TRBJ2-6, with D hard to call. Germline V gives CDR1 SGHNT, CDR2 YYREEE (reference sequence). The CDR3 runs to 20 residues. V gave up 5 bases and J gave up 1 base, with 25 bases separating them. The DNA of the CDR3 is TGTGCCAGCAGTTATTGGGTTCTTGCCAGGCGCGAATCTGGGGCCAACGTCCTGACTTTC. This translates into CASSYWVLARRESGANVLTF.

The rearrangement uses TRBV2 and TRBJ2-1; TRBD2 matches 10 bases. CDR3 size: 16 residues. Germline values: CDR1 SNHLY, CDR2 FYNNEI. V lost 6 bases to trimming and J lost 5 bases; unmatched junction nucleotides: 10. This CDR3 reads CASSVVAGGTNNEQFF. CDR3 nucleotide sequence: TGTGCCAGCAGCGTTGTAGCGGGGGGAACCAACAATGAGCAGTTCTTC.

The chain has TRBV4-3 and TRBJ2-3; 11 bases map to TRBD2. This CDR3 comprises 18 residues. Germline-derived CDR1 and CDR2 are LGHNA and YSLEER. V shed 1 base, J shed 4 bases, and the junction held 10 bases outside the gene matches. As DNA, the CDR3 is TGCGCCAGCAGCCAAGTGGGTAGCGGGAGGGGGGGGCCAGATACGCAGTATTTT. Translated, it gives CASSQVGSGRGGPDTQYF.

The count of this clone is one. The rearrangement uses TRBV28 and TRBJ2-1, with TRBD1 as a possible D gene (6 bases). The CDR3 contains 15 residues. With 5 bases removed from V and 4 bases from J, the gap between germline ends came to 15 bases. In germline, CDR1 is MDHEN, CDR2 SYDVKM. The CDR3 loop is CASSAPGELYNEQFF. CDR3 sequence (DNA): TGTGCCAGCAGTGCCCCAGGGGAGCTATACAATGAGCAGTTCTTC.

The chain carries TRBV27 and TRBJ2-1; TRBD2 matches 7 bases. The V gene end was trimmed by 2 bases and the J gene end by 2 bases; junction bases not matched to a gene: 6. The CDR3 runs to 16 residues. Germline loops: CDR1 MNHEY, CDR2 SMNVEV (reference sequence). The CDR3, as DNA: TGTGCCAGCAGTTTAAATAGCGGGCGCACCTACAATGAGCAGTTCTTC. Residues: CASSLNSGRTYNEQFF.

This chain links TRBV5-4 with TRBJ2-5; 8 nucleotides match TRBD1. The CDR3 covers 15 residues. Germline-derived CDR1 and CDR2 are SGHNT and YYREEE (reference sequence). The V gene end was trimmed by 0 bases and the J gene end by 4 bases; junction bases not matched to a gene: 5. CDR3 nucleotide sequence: TGTGCCAGCAGCTTGGGGCTAACAGGGGGAGAGACCCAGTACTTC. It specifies CASSLGLTGGETQYF.